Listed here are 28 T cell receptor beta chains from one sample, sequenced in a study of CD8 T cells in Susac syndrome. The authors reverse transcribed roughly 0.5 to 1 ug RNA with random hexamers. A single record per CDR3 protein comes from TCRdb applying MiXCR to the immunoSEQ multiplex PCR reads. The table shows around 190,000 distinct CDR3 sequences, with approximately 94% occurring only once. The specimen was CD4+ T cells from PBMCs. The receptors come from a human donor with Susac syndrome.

The CDR3 DNA follows: TGTGCCAGCAGCTCCCAGCGGGGGGGCCTCAGCGAGCAGTACTTC. It specifies CASSSQRGGLSEQYF. This chain uses TRBV13 with TRBJ2-7; 10 bases match TRBD2. The germline gives CDR1 PRHDT, CDR2 FYEKMQ (reference sequence). V lost 4 bases, J lost 6 bases, and 9 bases stayed unmatched. The CDR3 length is 15 residues. The full variable domain, in which reference TRBV13 and TRBJ2-7 provide the parts outside the CDR3, is AAGVIQSPRHLIKEKRETATLKCYPIPRHDTVYWYQQGPGQDPQFLISFYEKMQSDKGSIPDRFSAQQFSDYHSELNMSSLELGDSALYFCASSSQRGGLSEQYFGPGTRLTVT.

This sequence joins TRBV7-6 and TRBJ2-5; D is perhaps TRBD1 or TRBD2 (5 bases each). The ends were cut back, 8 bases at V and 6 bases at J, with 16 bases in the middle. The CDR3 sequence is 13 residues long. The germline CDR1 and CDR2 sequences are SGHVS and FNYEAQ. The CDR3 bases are TGTGCCAGCCAACGGGACGGCAGGCAGACCCAGTACTTC. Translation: CASQRDGRQTQYF.

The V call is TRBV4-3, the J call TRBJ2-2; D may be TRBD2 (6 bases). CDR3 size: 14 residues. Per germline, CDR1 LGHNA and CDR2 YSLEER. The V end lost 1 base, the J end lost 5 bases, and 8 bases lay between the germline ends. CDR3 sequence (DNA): TGCGCCAGCAGCCAAGCGCGGGGAACCGGGGAGCTGTTTTTT. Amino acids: CASSQARGTGELFF.

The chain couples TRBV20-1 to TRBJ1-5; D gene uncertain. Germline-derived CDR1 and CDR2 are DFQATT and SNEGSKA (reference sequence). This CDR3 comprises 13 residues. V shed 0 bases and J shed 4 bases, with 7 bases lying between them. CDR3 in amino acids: CSARDTTNQPQHF. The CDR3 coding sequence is TGCAGTGCTAGAGATACGACTAATCAGCCCCAGCATTTT.

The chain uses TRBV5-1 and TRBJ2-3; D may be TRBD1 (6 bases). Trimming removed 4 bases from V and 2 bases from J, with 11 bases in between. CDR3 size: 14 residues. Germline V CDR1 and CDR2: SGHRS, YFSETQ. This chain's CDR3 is CASSLGDNTDTQYF. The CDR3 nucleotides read TGCGCCAGCAGCCTGGGGGACAACACAGATACGCAGTATTTT.

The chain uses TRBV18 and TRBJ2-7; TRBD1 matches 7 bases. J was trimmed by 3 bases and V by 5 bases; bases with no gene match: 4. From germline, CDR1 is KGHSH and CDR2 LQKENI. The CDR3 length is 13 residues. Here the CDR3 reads CASSSGQIYEQYF. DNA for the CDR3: TGTGCCAGCTCATCGGGACAGATCTACGAGCAGTACTTC.

DNA for the CDR3: TGCAGTGCTAGAGAGCTTAGCGGGGGGGCCGGGACCCAGTACTTC. As protein: CSARELSGGAGTQYF. V and J are TRBV20-1 and TRBJ2-5; 11 nucleotides agree with TRBD2. CDR3 length: 15 residues. The ends lost 0 bases at V and 7 bases at J; junction bases unmatched: 7. Germline CDR1 and CDR2: DFQATT and SNEGSKA (reference sequence).

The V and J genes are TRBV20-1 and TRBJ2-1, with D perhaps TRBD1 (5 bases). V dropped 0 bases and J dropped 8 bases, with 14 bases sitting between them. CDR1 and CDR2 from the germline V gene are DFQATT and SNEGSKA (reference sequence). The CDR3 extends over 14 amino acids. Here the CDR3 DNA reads TGCAGTGCTAGAGAAATGGACAAGACCTATGAGCAGTTCTTC. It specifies CSAREMDKTYEQFF.

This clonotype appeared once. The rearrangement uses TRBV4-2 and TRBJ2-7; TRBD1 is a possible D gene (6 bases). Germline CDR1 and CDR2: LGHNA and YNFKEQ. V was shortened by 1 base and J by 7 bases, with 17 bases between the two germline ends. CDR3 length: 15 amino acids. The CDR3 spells CASSQGTLTGHEQYF. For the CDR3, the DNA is TGTGCCAGCAGCCAAGGCACACTCACAGGGCATGAGCAGTACTTC.

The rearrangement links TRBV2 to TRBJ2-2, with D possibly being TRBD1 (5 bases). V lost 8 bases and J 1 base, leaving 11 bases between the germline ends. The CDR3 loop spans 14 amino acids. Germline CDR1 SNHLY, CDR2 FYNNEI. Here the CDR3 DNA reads TGTGCCAGCCGAGAAGGGGAGAACACCGGGGAGCTGTTTTTT. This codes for CASREGENTGELFF. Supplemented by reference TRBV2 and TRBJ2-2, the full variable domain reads EPEVTQTPSHQVTQMGQEVILRCVPISNHLYFYWYRQILGQKVEFLVSFYNNEISEKSEIFDDQFSVERPDGSNFTLKIRSTKLEDSAMYFCASREGENTGELFFGEGSRLTVL.

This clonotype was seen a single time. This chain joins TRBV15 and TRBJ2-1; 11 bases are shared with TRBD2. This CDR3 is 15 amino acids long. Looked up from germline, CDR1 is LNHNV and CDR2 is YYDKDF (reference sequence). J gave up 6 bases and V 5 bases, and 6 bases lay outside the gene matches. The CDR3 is CATSDLAGGRNEQFF. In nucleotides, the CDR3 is TGTGCCACCAGCGACCTAGCGGGGGGTCGCAATGAGCAGTTCTTC. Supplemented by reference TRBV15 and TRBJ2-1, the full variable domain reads DAMVIQNPRYQVTQFGKPVTLSCSQTLNHNVMYWYQQKSSQAPKLLFHYYDKDFNNEADTPDNFQSRRPNTSFCFLDIRSPGLGDTAMYLCATSDLAGGRNEQFFGPGTRLTVL.

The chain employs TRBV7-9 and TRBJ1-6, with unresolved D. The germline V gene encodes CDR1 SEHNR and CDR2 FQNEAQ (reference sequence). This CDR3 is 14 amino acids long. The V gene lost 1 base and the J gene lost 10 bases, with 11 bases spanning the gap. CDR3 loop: CASSLERETSPLHF. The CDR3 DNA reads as TGTGCCAGCAGCTTAGAGAGGGAGACGTCACCCCTCCACTTT.

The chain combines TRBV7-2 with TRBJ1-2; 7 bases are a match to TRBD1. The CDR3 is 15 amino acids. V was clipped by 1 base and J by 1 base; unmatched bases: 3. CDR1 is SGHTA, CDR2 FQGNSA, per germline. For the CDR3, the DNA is TGTGCCAGCAGCTTAGGTGGGACAGTTAACTATGGCTACACCTTC. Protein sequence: CASSLGGTVNYGYTF.

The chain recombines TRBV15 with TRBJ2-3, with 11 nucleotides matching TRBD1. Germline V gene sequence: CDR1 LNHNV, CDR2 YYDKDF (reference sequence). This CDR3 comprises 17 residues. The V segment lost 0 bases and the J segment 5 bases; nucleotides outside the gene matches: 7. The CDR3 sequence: CATSRDPPGQGEDTQYF. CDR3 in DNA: TGTGCCACCAGCAGAGATCCCCCGGGACAGGGGGAAGATACGCAGTATTTT.

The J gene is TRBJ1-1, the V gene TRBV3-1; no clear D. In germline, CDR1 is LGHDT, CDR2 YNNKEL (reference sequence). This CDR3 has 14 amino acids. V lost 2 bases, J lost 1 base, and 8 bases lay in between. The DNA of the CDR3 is TGTGCCAGCAGCCAAAGGGTGGGGAACACTGAAGCTTTCTTT. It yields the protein CASSQRVGNTEAFF.

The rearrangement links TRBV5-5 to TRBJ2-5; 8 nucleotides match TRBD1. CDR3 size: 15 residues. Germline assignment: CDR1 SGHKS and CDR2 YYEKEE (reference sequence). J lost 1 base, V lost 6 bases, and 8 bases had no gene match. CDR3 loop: CASTKLTGGQETQYF. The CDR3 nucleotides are TGTGCCAGCACCAAATTAACAGGGGGCCAAGAGACCCAGTACTTC.

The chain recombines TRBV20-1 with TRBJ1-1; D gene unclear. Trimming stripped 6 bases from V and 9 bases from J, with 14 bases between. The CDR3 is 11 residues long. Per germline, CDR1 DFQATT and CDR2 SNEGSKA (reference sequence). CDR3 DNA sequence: TGCAGTGCGGGAACCGGGTCTCAAGCTTTCTTT. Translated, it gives CSAGTGSQAFF.

The CDR3 coding sequence is TGCAGTGCTAGAGACAGGCGCATGAACACTGAAGCTTTCTTT. It specifies CSARDRRMNTEAFF. The J gene is TRBJ1-1, the V gene TRBV20-1; D ambiguous. Germline CDR1 reads DFQATT; CDR2 reads SNEGSKA (reference sequence). The V end lost 0 bases, the J end lost 0 bases, and 8 bases lay between the germline ends. The CDR3 has 14 residues.

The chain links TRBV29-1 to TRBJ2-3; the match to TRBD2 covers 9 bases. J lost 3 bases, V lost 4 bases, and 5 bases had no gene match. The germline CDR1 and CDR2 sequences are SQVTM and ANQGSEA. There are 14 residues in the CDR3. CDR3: CSVGLAGFTDTQYF. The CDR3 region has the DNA TGCAGCGTTGGCCTAGCGGGGTTTACAGATACGCAGTATTTT.

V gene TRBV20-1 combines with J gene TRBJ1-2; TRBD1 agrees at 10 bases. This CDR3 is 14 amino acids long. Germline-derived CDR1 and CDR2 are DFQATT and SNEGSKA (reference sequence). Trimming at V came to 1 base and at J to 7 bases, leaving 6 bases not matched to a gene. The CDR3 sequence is CSARGDRGGFGYTF. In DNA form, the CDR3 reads TGCAGTGCTAGAGGGGACAGGGGTGGGTTTGGCTACACCTTC.

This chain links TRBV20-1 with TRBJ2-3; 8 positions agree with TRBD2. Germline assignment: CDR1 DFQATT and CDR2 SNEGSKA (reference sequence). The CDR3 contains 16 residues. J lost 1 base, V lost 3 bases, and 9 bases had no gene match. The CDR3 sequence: CSASPSFSGGTDTQYF. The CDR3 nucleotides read TGCAGTGCTAGCCCCTCGTTTAGCGGGGGCACAGATACGCAGTATTTT.

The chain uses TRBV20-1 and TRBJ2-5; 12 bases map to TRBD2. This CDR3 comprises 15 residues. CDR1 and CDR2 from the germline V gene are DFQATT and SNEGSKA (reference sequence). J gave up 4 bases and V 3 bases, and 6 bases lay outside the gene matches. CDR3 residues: CSASVPGLAGETQYF. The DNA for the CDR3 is TGCAGTGCTAGCGTACCGGGACTAGCGGGAGAGACCCAGTACTTC.

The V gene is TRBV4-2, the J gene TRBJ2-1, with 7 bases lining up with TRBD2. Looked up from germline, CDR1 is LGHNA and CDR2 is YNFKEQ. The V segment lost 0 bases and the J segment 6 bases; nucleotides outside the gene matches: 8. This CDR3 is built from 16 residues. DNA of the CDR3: TGTGCCAGCAGCCAAGAGGTTGGGGGGGGATTCAATGAGCAGTTCTTC. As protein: CASSQEVGGGFNEQFF.

For the CDR3, the DNA is TGTGCCAGCAGCCCCCAAGCTGGGGCCAACGTCCTGACTTTC. It translates to CASSPQAGANVLTF. This chain uses TRBV7-2 with TRBJ2-6, with D uncertain. CDR1 and CDR2 (germline): SGHTA, FQGNSA. V lost 5 bases to trimming and J lost 2 bases, with 7 bases between them. The CDR3 has 14 amino acids.

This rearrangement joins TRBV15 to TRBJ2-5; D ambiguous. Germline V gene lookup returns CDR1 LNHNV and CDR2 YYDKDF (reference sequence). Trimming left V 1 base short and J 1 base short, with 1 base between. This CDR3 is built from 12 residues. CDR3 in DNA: TGTGCCACCAGCAGAGCCCAAGAGACCCAGTACTTC. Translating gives CATSRAQETQYF. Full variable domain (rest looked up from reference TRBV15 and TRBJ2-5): DAMVIQNPRYQVTQFGKPVTLSCSQTLNHNVMYWYQQKSSQAPKLLFHYYDKDFNNEADTPDNFQSRRPNTSFCFLDIRSPGLGDTAMYLCATSRAQETQYFGPGTRLLVL.

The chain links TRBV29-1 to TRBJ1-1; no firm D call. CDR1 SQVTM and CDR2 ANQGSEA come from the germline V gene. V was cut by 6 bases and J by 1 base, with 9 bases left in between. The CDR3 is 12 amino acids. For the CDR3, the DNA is TGCAGCGTAGTGACACCGAACACTGAAGCTTTCTTT. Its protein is CSVVTPNTEAFF.

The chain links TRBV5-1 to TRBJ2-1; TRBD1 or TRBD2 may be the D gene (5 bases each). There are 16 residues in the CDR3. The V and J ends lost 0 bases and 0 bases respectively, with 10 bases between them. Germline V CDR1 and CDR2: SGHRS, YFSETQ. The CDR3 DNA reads TGCGCCAGCAGCTTGGAAACCGGGACCTCCTACAATGAGCAGTTCTTC. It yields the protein CASSLETGTSYNEQFF.

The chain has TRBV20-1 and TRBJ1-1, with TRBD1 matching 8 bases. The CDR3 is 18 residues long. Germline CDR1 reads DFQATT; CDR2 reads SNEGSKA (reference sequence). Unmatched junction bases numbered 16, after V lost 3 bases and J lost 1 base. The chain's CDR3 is CSASGGSLRTGQNTEAFF. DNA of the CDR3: TGCAGTGCTAGTGGGGGGAGTTTGAGGACAGGGCAGAACACTGAAGCTTTCTTT.